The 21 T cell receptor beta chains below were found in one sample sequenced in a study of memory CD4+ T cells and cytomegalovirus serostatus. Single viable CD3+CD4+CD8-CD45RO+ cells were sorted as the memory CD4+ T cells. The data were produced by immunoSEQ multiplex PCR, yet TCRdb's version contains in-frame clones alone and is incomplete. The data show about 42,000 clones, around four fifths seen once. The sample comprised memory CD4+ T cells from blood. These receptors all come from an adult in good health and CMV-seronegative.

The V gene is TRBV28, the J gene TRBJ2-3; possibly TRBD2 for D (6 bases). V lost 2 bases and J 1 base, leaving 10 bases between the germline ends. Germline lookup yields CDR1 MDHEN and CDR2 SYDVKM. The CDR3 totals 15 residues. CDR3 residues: CASSLGGWGTDTQYF. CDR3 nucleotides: TGTGCCAGCAGTTTAGGGGGGTGGGGCACAGATACGCAGTATTTT.

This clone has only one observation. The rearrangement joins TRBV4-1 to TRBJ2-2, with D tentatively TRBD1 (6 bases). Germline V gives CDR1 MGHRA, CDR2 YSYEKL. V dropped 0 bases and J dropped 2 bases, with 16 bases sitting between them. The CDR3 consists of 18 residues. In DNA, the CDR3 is TGCGCCAGCAGCCAAGATCCGCGTACAGGGCTTAACACCGGGGAGCTGTTTTTT. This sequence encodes CASSQDPRTGLNTGELFF.

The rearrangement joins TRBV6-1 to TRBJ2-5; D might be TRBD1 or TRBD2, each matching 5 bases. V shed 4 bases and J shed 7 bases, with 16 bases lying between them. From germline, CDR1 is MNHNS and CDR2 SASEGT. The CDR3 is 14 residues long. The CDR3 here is CASSAPSGAGTQYF. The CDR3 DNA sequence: TGTGCCAGCAGTGCTCCCAGTGGGGCGGGGACCCAGTACTTC.

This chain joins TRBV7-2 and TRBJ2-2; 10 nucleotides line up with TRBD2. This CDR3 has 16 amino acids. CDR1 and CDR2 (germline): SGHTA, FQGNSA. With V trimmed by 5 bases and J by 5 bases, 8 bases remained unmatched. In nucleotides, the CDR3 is TGTGCCAGCAGCATCTCCCCGGGACTAGCGACCGGGGAGCTGTTTTTT. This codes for CASSISPGLATGELFF. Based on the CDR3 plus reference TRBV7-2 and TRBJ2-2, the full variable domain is GAGVSQSPSNKVTEKGKDVELRCDPISGHTALYWYRQSLGQGLEFLIYFQGNSAPDKSGLPSDRFSAERTGGSVSTLTIQRTQQEDSAVYLCASSISPGLATGELFFGEGSRLTVL.

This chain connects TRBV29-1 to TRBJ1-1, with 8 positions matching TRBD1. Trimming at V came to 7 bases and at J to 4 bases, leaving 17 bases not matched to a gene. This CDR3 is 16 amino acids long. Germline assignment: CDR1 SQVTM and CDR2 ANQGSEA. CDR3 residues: CSGGTGGGGVGTEAFF. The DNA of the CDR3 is TGCAGCGGGGGGACAGGAGGTGGTGGGGTGGGCACTGAAGCTTTCTTT.

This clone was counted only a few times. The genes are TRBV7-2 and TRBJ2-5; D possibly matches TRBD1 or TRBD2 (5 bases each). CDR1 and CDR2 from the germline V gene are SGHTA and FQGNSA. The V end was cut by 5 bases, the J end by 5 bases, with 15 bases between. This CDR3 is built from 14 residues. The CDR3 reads CASSVPGTSETQYF. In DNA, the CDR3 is TGTGCCAGCAGCGTTCCCGGGACCTCGGAGACCCAGTACTTC.

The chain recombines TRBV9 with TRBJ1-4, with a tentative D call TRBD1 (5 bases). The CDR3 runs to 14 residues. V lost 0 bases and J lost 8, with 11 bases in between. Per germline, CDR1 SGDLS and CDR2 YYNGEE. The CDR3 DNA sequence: TGTGCCAGCAGCGTAGGGGGGGAAGGGGAAAAACTGTTTTTT. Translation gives CASSVGGEGEKLFF. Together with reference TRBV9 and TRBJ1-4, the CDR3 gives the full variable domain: DSGVTQTPKHLITATGQRVTLRCSPRSGDLSVYWYQQSLDQGLQFLIQYYNGEERAKGNILERFSAQQFPDLHSELNLSSLELGDSALYFCASSVGGEGEKLFFGSGTQLSVL.

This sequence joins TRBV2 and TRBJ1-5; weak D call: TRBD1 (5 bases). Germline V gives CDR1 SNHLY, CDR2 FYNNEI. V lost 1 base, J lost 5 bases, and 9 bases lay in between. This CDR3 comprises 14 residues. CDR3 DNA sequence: TGTGCCAGCAGTGAAGAGCGGGGCTATCAGCCCCAGCATTTT. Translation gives CASSEERGYQPQHF.

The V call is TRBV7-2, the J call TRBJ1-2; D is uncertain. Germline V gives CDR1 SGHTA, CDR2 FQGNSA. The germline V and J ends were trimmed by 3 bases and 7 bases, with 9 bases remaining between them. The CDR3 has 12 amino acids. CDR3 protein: CASSFPTRGYTF. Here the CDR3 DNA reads TGTGCCAGCAGCTTCCCGACCCGTGGCTACACCTTC.

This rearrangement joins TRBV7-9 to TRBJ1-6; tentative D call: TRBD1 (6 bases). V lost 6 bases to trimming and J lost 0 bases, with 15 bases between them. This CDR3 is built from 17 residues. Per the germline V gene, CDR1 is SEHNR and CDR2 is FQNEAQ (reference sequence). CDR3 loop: CASSQGIGGSYNSPLHF. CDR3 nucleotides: TGTGCCAGCAGTCAGGGAATAGGGGGCTCCTATAATTCACCCCTCCACTTT.

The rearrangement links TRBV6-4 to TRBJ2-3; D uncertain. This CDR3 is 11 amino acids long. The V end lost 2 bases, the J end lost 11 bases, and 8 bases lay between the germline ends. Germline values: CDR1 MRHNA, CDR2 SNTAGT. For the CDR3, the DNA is TGTGCCAGCAGTGACGGAGCCGAGCAGTATTTT. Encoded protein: CASSDGAEQYF.

CDR3 sequence reads: CASSSGPGHIYGYTF. Here the CDR3 DNA reads TGTGCCAGCAGTTCTGGCCCGGGACACATCTATGGCTACACCTTC. The V and J genes are TRBV28 and TRBJ1-2; a possible D gene is TRBD1 (6 bases). Per the germline V gene, CDR1 is MDHEN and CDR2 is SYDVKM. The CDR3 extends over 15 amino acids. The V end was cut by 4 bases, the J end by 4 bases, with 16 bases between.

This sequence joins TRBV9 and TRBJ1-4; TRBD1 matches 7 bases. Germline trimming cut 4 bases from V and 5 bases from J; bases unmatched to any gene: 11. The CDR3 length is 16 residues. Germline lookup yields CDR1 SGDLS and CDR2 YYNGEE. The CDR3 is CASSSLGDRENEKLFF. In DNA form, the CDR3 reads TGTGCCAGCAGCTCACTAGGAGACAGGGAGAATGAAAAACTGTTTTTT.

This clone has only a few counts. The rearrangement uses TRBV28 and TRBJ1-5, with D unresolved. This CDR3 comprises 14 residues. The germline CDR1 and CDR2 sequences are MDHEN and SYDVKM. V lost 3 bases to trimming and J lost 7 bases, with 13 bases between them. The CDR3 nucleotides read TGTGCCAGCAGTTTGGGAGGCCCGGGACAGCCCCAGCATTTT. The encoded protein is CASSLGGPGQPQHF.

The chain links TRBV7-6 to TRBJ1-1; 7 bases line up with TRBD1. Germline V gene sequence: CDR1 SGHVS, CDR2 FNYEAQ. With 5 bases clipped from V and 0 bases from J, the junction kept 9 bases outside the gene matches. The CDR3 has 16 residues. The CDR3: CASSPLAGGVNTEAFF. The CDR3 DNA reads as TGTGCCAGCAGCCCCTTGGCAGGGGGGGTGAACACTGAAGCTTTCTTT.

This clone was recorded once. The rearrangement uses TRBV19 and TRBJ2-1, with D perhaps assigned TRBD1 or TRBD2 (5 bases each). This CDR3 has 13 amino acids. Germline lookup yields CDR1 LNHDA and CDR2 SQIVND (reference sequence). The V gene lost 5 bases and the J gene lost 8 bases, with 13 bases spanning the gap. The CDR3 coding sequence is TGTGCCAGTAGTCTGAGGGTAGGGGATGAGCAGTTCTTC. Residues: CASSLRVGDEQFF.

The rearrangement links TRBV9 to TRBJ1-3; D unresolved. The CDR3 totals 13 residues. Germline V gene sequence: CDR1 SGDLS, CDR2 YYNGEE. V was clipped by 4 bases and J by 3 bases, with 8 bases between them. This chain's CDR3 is CASSRSYGNTIYF. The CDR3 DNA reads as TGTGCCAGCAGCCGGTCGTATGGAAACACCATATATTTT.

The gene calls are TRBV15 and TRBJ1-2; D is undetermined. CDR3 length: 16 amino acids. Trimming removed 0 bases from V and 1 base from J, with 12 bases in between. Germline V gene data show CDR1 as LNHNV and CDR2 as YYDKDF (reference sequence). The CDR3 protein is CATSRDVLGGNYGYTF. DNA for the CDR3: TGTGCCACCAGCAGAGATGTGCTGGGAGGTAACTATGGCTACACCTTC.

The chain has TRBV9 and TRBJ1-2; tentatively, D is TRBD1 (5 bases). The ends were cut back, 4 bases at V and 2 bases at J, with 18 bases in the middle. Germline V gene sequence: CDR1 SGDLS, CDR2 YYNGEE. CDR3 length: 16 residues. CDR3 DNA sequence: TGTGCCAGCAGCACGCCCAAGGGCAGGGCCAACTATGGCTACACCTTC. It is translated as CASSTPKGRANYGYTF.

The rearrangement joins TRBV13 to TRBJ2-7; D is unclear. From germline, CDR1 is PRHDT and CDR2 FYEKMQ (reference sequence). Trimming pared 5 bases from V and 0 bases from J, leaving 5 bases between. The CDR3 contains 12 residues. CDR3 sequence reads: CASSHSSYEQYF. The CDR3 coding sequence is TGTGCCAGCAGCCACAGCTCCTACGAGCAGTACTTC.

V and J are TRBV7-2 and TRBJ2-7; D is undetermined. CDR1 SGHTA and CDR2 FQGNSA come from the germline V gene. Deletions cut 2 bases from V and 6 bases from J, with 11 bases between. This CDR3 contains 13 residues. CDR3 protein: CASSLLDVGEQYF. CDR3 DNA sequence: TGTGCCAGCAGCTTATTGGACGTGGGCGAGCAGTACTTC. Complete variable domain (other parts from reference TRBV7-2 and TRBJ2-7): GAGVSQSPSNKVTEKGKDVELRCDPISGHTALYWYRQSLGQGLEFLIYFQGNSAPDKSGLPSDRFSAERTGGSVSTLTIQRTQQEDSAVYLCASSLLDVGEQYFGPGTRLTVT.